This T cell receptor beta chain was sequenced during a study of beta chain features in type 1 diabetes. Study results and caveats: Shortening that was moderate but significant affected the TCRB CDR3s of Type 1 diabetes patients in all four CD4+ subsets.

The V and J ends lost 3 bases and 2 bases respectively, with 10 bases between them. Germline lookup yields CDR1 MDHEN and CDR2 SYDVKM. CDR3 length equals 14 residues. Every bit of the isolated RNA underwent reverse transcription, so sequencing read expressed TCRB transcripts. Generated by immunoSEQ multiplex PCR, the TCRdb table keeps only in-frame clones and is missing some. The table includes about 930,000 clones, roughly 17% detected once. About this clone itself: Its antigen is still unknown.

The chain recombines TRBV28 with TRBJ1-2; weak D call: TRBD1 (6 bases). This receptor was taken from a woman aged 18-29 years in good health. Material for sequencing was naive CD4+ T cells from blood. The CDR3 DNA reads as TGTGCCAGCAGTTTGGGCACAGGGAACTATGGCTACACCTTC. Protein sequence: CASSLGTGNYGYTF.